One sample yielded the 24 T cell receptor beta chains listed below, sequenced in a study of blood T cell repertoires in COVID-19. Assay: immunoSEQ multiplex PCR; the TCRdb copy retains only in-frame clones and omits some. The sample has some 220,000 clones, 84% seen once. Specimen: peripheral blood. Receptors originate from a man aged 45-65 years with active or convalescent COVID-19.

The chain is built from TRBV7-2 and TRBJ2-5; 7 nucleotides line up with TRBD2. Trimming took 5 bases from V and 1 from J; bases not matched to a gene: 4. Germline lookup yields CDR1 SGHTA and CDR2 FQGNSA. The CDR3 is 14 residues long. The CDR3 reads CASSTQRGQETQYF. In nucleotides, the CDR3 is TGTGCCAGCAGCACCCAGCGGGGCCAAGAGACCCAGTACTTC.

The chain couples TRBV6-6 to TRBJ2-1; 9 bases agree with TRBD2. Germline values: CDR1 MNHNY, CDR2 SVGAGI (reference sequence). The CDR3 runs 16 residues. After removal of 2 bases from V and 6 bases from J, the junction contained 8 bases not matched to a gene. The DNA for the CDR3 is TGTGCCAGCAGTTACGAGCCTAGCGGGAAGGGCAATGAGCAGTTCTTC. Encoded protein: CASSYEPSGKGNEQFF.

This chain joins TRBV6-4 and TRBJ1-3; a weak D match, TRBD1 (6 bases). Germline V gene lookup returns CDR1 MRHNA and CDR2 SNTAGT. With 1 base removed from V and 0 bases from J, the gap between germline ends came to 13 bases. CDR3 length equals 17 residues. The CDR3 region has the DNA TGTGCCAGCAGTGACTGGGGGCAGGACAACTCTGGAAACACCATATATTTT. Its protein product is CASSDWGQDNSGNTIYF.

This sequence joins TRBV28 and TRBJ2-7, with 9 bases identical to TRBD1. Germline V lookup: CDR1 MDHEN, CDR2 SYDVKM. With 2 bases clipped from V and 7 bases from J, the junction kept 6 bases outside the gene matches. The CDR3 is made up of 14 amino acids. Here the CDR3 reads CASSLRGQGREQYF. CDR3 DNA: TGTGCCAGCAGTTTAAGAGGACAGGGGAGGGAGCAGTACTTC.

This CDR3 reads CASSLVPGQGPNYGYTF. The CDR3 coding sequence is TGTGCCAGCAGCTTAGTCCCGGGACAGGGGCCTAACTATGGCTACACCTTC. The chain is built from TRBV7-2 and TRBJ1-2; 10 positions agree with TRBD1. CDR3 size: 17 residues. Germline V gives CDR1 SGHTA, CDR2 FQGNSA. V shed 1 base and J 0 bases; nucleotides not matched to a gene: 5.

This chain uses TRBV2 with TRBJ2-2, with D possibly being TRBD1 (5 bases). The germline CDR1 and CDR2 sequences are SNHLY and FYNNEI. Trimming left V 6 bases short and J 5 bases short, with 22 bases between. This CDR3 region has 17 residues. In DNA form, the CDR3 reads TGTGCCAGCAGGGGATATAATAACCAGGGAACGACCGGGGAGCTGTTTTTT. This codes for CASRGYNNQGTTGELFF.

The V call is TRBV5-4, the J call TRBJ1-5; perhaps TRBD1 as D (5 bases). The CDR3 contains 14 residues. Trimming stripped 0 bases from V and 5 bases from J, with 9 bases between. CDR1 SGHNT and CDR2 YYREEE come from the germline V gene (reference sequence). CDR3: CASSLGGRDQPQHF. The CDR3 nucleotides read TGTGCCAGCAGCTTGGGGGGGAGGGATCAGCCCCAGCATTTT. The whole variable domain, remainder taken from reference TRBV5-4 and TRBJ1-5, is ETGVTQSPTHLIKTRGQQVTLRCSSQSGHNTVSWYQQALGQGPQFIFQYYREEENGRGNFPPRFSGLQFPNYSSELNVNALELDDSALYLCASSLGGRDQPQHFGDGTRLSIL.

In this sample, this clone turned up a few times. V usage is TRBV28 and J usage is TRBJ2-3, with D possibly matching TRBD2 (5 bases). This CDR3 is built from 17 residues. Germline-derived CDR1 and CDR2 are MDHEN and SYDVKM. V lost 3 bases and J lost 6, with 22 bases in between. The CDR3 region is CASSFSGPAVERDTQYF. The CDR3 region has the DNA TGTGCCAGCAGTTTCAGTGGTCCAGCGGTCGAACGCGATACGCAGTATTTT.

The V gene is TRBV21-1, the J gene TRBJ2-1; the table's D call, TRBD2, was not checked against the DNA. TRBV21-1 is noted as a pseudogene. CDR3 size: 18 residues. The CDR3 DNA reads TGTGCCAGCAGGGTCCATAGCGGGAGGGCCGGAAGTCCCAATGAGCAGTTCTTC. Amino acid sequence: CASRVHSGRAGSPNEQFF.

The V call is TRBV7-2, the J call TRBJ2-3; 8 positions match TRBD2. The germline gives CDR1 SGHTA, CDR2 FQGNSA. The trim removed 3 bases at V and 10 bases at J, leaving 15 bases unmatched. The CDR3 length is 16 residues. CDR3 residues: CASSLRSGTGGPAQYF. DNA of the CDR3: TGTGCCAGCAGCTTGCGTTCCGGTACGGGAGGGCCAGCGCAGTATTTT.

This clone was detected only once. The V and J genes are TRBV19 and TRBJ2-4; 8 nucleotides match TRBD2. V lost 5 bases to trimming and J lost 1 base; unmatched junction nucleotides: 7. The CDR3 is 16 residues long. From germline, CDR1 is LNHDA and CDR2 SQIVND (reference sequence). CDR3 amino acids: CASSPPGGRAKNIQYF. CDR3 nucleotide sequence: TGTGCCAGTAGTCCCCCTGGCGGGAGGGCCAAAAACATTCAGTACTTC.

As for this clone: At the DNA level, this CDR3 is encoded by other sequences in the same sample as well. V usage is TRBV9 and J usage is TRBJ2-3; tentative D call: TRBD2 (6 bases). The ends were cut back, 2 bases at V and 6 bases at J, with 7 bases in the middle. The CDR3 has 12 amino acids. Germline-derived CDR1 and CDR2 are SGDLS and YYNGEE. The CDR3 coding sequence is TGTGCCAGCAGCGTTGGGGGGGATACGCAGTATTTT. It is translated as CASSVGGDTQYF.

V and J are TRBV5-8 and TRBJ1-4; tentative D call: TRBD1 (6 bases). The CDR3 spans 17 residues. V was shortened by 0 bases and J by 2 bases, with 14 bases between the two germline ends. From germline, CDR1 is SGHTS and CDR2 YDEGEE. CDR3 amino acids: CASSLAGGEGTNEKLFF. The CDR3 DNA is TGTGCCAGCAGCTTGGCGGGGGGCGAAGGCACTAATGAAAAACTGTTTTTT.

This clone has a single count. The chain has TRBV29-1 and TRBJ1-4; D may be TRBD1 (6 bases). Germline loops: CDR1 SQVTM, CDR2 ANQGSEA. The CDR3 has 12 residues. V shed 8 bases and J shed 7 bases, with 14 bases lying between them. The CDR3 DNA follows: TGCAGCTTTACAGGGTTGAGTGAAAAACTGTTTTTT. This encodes CSFTGLSEKLFF.

The CDR3 loop reads CASSLTGLANYGYTF. As DNA, the CDR3 is TGTGCCAGCAGTTTAACCGGACTAGCTAACTATGGCTACACCTTC. The chain couples TRBV28 to TRBJ1-2; no firm D call. Germline V CDR1 and CDR2: MDHEN, SYDVKM. The CDR3 loop spans 15 amino acids. Trimming cost V 2 bases and J 0 bases, with 10 bases left between them.

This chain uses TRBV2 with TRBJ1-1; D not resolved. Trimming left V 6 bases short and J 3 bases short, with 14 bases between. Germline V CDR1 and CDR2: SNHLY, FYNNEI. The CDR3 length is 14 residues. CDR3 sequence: CASSLGLSDTEAFF. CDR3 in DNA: TGTGCCAGCAGCCTAGGTCTAAGTGACACTGAAGCTTTCTTT.

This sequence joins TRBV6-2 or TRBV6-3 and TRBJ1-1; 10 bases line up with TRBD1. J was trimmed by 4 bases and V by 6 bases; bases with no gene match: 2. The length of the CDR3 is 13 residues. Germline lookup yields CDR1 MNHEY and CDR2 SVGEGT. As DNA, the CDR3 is TGTGCCAGCAGCTGGACAGGGGGCACTGAAGCTTTCTTT. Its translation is CASSWTGGTEAFF.

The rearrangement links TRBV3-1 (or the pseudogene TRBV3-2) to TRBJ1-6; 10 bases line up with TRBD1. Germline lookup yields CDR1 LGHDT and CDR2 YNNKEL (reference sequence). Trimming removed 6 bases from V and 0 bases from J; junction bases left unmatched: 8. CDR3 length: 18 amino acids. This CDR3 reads CASSWRTGGSSYNSPLHF. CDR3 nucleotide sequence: TGTGCCAGCAGTTGGAGGACAGGGGGAAGCTCCTATAATTCACCCCTCCACTTT.

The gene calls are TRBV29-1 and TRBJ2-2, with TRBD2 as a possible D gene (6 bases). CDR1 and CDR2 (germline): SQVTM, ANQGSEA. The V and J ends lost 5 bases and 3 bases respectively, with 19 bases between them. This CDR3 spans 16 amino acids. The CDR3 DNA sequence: TGCAGCGTTTCAGTATTCGGGAGACTTGACACCGGGGAGCTGTTTTTT. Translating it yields CSVSVFGRLDTGELFF.

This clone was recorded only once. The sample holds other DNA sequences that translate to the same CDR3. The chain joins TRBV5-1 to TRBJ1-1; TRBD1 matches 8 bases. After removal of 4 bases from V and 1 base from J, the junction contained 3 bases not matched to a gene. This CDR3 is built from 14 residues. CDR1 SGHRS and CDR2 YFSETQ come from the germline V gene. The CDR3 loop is CASSRGTGNTEAFF. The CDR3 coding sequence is TGCGCCAGCAGCCGCGGGACAGGGAACACTGAAGCTTTCTTT. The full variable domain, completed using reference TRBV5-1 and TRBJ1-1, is KAGVTQTPRYLIKTRGQQVTLSCSPISGHRSVSWYQQTPGQGLQFLFEYFSETQRNKGNFPGRFSGRQFSNSRSEMNVSTLELGDSALYLCASSRGTGNTEAFFGQGTRLTVV.

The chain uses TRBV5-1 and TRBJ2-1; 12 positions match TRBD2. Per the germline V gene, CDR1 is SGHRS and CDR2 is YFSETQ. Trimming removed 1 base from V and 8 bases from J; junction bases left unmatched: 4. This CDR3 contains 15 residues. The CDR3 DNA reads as TGCGCCAGCAGCTTGCCTAGCGGGGGGGACGATGAGCAGTTCTTC. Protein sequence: CASSLPSGGDDEQFF.

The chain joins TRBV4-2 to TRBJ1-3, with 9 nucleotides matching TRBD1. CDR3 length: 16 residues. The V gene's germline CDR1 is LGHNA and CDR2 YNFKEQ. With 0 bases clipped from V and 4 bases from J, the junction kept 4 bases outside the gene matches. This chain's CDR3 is CASSQDPGTGGNTIYF. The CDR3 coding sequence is TGTGCCAGCAGCCAAGATCCAGGGACAGGGGGAAACACCATATATTTT.

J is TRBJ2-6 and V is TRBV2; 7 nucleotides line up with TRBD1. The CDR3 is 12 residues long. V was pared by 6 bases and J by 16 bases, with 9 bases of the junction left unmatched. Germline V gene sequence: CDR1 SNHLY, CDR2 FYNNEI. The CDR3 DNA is TGTGCCAGCAGCGACAGGGCCTCCTTACTGACTTTC. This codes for CASSDRASLLTF.

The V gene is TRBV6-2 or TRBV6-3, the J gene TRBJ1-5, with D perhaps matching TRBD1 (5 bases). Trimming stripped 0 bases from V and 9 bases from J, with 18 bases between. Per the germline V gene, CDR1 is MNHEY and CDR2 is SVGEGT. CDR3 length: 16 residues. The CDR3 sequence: CASSYSGPQGMRPQHF. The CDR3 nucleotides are TGTGCCAGCAGTTACTCGGGCCCGCAGGGTATGCGGCCCCAGCATTTT.